These 21 T cell receptor beta chains originate from one sample sequenced in a study of blood T cell repertoires in COVID-19. Assay: immunoSEQ multiplex PCR; the TCRdb copy retains only in-frame clones and omits some. Of hundreds of thousands of clones in the sample, around 91% were seen once. The sample consisted of PBMCs or T cells enriched from blood (not recorded which). The receptors were gathered from a woman aged 18-35 years with acute COVID-19.

The chain couples TRBV27 to TRBJ2-3; TRBD1 matches at 7 bases. Germline loops: CDR1 MNHEY, CDR2 SMNVEV (reference sequence). The CDR3 is made up of 16 amino acids. The ends lost 0 bases at V and 2 bases at J; junction bases unmatched: 5. The CDR3 loop is CASSLSPTGTTDTQYF. CDR3 nucleotides: TGTGCCAGCAGTTTATCCCCGACAGGGACCACAGATACGCAGTATTTT.

The rearrangement uses TRBV7-2 and TRBJ1-2, with 7 nucleotides matching TRBD1. From germline, CDR1 is SGHTA and CDR2 FQGNSA. Trimming cost V 1 base and J 5 bases; bases outside gene matches: 1. This CDR3 contains 13 residues. CDR3 sequence reads: CASSLGRGYGYTF. DNA for the CDR3: TGTGCCAGCAGCTTAGGCAGGGGGTATGGCTACACCTTC.

The rearrangement joins TRBV19 to TRBJ2-7; TRBD1 matches at 8 bases. V trimming: 5 bases; J trimming: 2 bases; junction bases outside the gene matches: 8. Germline assignment: CDR1 LNHDA and CDR2 SQIVND (reference sequence). This CDR3 contains 15 residues. Here the CDR3 reads CASSVFGQGPYEQYF. In nucleotides, the CDR3 is TGTGCCAGTAGTGTTTTCGGACAGGGACCCTACGAGCAGTACTTC.

This clone was seen only a few times. The chain couples TRBV5-4 to TRBJ1-2; D remains ambiguous. The germline gives CDR1 SGHNT, CDR2 YYREEE (reference sequence). CDR3 length equals 12 residues. Trimming cost V 0 bases and J 8 bases, with 8 bases left between them. As DNA, the CDR3 is TGTGCCAGCAGCTTGGCCCCGTCCGGCTACACCTTC. Amino acid sequence: CASSLAPSGYTF.

The rearrangement joins TRBV4-3 to TRBJ1-4, with D possibly being TRBD1 (6 bases). V shed 2 bases and J shed 2 bases, with 6 bases lying between them. The length of the CDR3 is 14 residues. Germline V gene sequence: CDR1 LGHNA, CDR2 YSLEER. The CDR3: CASSQRGTNEKLFF. In DNA, the CDR3 is TGCGCCAGCAGCCAAAGGGGGACTAATGAAAAACTGTTTTTT.

V and J are TRBV4-1 and TRBJ2-1, with D possibly being TRBD1 (5 bases). With 0 bases removed from V and 3 bases from J, the gap between germline ends came to 9 bases. Germline V gene sequence: CDR1 MGHRA, CDR2 YSYEKL. The CDR3 covers 15 residues. CDR3 sequence (DNA): TGCGCCAGCAGCCAAGATGTCACAGGCTACAATGAGCAGTTCTTC. It is translated as CASSQDVTGYNEQFF.

This rearrangement joins TRBV3-1 (or the pseudogene TRBV3-2) to TRBJ2-2, with a weak D call TRBD1 (5 bases). The V end lost 1 base, the J end lost 8 bases, and 11 bases lay between the germline ends. Per germline, CDR1 LGHDT and CDR2 YNNKEL (reference sequence). This CDR3 has 14 residues. The CDR3 DNA sequence: TGTGCCAGCAGCCAAGTGCAGGGTAGGGGGGAGCTGTTTTTT. This codes for CASSQVQGRGELFF.

J is TRBJ2-1 and V is TRBV27; D is undetermined. The CDR3 is 15 residues long. CDR1 MNHEY and CDR2 SMNVEV come from the germline V gene (reference sequence). The germline V and J ends were trimmed by 5 bases and 0 bases, with 11 bases remaining between them. CDR3 DNA sequence: TGTGCCAGCAGTCCCCTTGTTAGCTCCTACAATGAGCAGTTCTTC. It is translated as CASSPLVSSYNEQFF.

The rearrangement uses TRBV11-2 and TRBJ2-7; D ambiguous. The germline V gene encodes CDR1 SGHAT and CDR2 FQNNGV. The V gene lost 5 bases and the J gene lost 1 base, with 12 bases spanning the gap. The CDR3 consists of 14 residues. The CDR3 nucleotides are TGTGCCAGCAGCCCATGGGCAGCTTCCTACGAGCAGTACTTC. It specifies CASSPWAASYEQYF.

The chain joins TRBV28 to TRBJ2-7, with TRBD2 identical over 7 bases. With V trimmed by 4 bases and J by 0 bases, 3 bases remained unmatched. CDR3 length: 14 amino acids. CDR1 and CDR2 (germline): MDHEN, SYDVKM. DNA for the CDR3: TGTGCCAGCAGTTCGTGGACTAGCTCCTACGAGCAGTACTTC. Translated: CASSSWTSSYEQYF.

V and J are TRBV6-1 and TRBJ1-6; D gene unclear. Per germline, CDR1 MNHNS and CDR2 SASEGT. V lost 1 base and J 7 bases, leaving 11 bases between the germline ends. The CDR3 is 15 residues long. The CDR3 is CASSEGPSLNSPLHF. The CDR3 DNA reads TGTGCCAGCAGTGAAGGGCCCTCGTTGAATTCACCCCTCCACTTT.

This clone was counted a few times. The chain combines TRBV7-2 with TRBJ1-4, with D perhaps matching TRBD1 (5 bases). Per the germline V gene, CDR1 is SGHTA and CDR2 is FQGNSA. V dropped 1 base and J dropped 4 bases, with 16 bases sitting between them. CDR3 length: 17 residues. In nucleotides, the CDR3 is TGTGCCAGCAGCTTAGTCTTCATCGGGGGGTTTAATGAAAAACTGTTTTTT. Translation gives CASSLVFIGGFNEKLFF.

The chain combines TRBV5-1 with TRBJ1-5, with TRBD1 matching 9 bases. The length of the CDR3 is 14 residues. Germline V gene sequence: CDR1 SGHRS, CDR2 YFSETQ. The V segment lost 7 bases and the J segment 1 base; nucleotides outside the gene matches: 3. In DNA form, the CDR3 reads TGCGCCAGCCTGGACAGGGGAAGCAATCAGCCCCAGCATTTT. Its translation is CASLDRGSNQPQHF.

The rearrangement uses TRBV19 and TRBJ2-1, with D hard to call. CDR3 length equals 12 residues. Germline V CDR1 and CDR2: LNHDA, SQIVND (reference sequence). V lost 6 bases, J lost 8 bases, and 11 bases lay in between. CDR3 region: CASRNLVDEQFF. CDR3 bases: TGTGCCAGTAGAAACCTAGTCGATGAGCAGTTCTTC.

There are a few counts of this clone. The chain couples TRBV11-2 to TRBJ1-5; TRBD1 agrees at 9 bases. Per the germline V gene, CDR1 is SGHAT and CDR2 is FQNNGV. This CDR3 is built from 14 residues. The J segment lost 4 bases and the V segment lost 5 bases, leaving 3 bases of the junction unmatched. The CDR3 sequence is CASSPDRGNQPQHF. DNA for the CDR3: TGTGCCAGCAGCCCGGACAGGGGAAATCAGCCCCAGCATTTT.

J is TRBJ1-1 and V is TRBV5-1; D uncertain. The CDR3 totals 16 residues. The V and J ends lost 2 bases and 0 bases respectively, with 14 bases between them. Germline values: CDR1 SGHRS, CDR2 YFSETQ. CDR3 residues: CASSFPLGGLNTEAFF. The CDR3 region has the DNA TGCGCCAGCAGCTTTCCTCTAGGCGGCTTGAACACTGAAGCTTTCTTT.

The CDR3 sequence is CASSTGTYNEQFF. The DNA of the CDR3 is TGTGCCAGCAGTACAGGGACCTACAATGAGCAGTTCTTC. The chain is built from TRBV14 and TRBJ2-1; D might be TRBD1 (6 bases). The V gene lost 6 bases and the J gene lost 2 bases, with 8 bases spanning the gap. Germline loops: CDR1 SGHDN, CDR2 FVKESK. This CDR3 is built from 13 residues.

This clone was seen more than once but under ten times. This chain connects TRBV5-1 to TRBJ2-7, with TRBD1 matching 9 bases. CDR1 SGHRS and CDR2 YFSETQ come from the germline V gene. The V gene end was trimmed by 2 bases and the J gene end by 6 bases; junction bases not matched to a gene: 6. This CDR3 is 14 amino acids long. The CDR3 DNA is TGCGCCAGCAGCTTTGGACAGGGGTTGCGCGAGCAGTACTTC. As protein: CASSFGQGLREQYF.

The chain employs TRBV7-8 and TRBJ2-7; D perhaps matches TRBD1 (5 bases). The ends were cut back, 2 bases at V and 1 base at J, with 12 bases in the middle. There are 15 residues in the CDR3. Germline lookup yields CDR1 SGHVS and CDR2 FQNEAQ. CDR3 amino acids: CASSLSQGMSYEQYF. CDR3 DNA: TGTGCCAGCAGCTTATCGCAGGGTATGTCCTACGAGCAGTACTTC.

This clone was counted once. In nucleotides, the CDR3 is TGTGCCAGTAGACACAAAAACAGGGGCACTGAAGCTTTCTTT. It is translated as CASRHKNRGTEAFF. The genes are TRBV19 and TRBJ1-1, with 7 bases that match TRBD1. This CDR3 comprises 14 residues. The germline gives CDR1 LNHDA, CDR2 SQIVND (reference sequence). Trimming removed 6 bases from V and 4 bases from J; junction bases left unmatched: 8.

This clone was seen just once. CDR3 coding DNA: TGCAGCGTTGTAGGGCGGGAATACTCCTACGAGCAGTACTTC. Translation: CSVVGREYSYEQYF. J is TRBJ2-7 and V is TRBV29-1, with D perhaps TRBD2 (6 bases). The germline V gene has CDR1 SQVTM and CDR2 ANQGSEA. CDR3 length equals 14 residues. Trimming stripped 4 bases from V and 0 bases from J, with 13 bases between.